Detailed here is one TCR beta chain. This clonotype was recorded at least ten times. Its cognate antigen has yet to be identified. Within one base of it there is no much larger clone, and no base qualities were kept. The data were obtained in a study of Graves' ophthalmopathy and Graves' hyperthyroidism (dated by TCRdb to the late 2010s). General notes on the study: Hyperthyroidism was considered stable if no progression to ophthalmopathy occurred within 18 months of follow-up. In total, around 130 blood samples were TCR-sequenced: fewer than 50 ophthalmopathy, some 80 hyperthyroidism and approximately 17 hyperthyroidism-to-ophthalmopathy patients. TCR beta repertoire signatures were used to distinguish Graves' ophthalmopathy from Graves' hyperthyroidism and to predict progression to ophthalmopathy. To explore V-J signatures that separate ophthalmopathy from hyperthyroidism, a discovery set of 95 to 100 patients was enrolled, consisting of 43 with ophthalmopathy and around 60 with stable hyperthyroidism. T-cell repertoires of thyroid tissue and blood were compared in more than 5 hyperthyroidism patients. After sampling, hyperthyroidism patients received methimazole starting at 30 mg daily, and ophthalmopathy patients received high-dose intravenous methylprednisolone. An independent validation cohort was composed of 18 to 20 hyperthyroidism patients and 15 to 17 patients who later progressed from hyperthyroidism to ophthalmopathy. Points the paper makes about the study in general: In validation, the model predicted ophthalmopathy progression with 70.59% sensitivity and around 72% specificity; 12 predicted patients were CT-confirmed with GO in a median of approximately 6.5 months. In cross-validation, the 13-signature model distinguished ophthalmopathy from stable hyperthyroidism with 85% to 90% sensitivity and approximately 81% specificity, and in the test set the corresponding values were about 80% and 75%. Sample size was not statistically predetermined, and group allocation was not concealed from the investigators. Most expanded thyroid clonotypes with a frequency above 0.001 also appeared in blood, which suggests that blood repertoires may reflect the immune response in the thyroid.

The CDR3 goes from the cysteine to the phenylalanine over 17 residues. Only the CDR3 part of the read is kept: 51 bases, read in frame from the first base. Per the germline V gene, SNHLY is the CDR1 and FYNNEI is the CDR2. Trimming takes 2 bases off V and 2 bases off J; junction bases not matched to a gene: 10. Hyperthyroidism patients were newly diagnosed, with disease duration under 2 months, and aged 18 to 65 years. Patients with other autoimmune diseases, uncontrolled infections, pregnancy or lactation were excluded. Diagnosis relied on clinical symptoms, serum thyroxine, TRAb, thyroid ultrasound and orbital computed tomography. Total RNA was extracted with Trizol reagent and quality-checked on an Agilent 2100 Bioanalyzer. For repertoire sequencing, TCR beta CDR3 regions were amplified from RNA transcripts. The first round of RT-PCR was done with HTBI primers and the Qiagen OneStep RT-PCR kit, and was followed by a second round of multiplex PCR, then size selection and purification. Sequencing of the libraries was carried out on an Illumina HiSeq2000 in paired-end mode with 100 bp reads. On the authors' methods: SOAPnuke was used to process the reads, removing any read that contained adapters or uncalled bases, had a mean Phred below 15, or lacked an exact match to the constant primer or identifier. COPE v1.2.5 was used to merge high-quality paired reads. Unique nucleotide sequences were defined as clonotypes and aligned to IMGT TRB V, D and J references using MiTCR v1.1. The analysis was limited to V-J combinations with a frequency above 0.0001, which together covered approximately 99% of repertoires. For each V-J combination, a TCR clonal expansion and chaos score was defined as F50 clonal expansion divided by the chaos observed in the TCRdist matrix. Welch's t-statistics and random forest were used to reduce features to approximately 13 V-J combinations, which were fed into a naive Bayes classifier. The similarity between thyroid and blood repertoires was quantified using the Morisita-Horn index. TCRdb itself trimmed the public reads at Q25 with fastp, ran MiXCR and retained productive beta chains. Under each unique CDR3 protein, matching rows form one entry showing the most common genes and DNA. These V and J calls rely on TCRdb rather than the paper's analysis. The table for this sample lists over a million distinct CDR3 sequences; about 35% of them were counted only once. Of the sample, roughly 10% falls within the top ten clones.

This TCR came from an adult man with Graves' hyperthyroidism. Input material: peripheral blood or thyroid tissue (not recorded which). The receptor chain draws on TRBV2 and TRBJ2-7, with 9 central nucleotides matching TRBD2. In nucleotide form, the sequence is TGTGCCAGCAGTGAAATCAGTCGGTTAGCGGGGGCCTACGAGCAGTACTTC. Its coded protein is CASSEISRLAGAYEQYF.